This T cell receptor (beta chain) was captured in a study of blood T cell repertoires in COVID-19. Overall study context: Samples of COVID-19 (acute and convalescent) were obtained from the United States, Italy and Spain. From T cells, B-cell-depleted T cells, or PBMCs came the material, which was cDNA or gDNA.

Germline V gene data show CDR1 as MDHEN and CDR2 as SYDVKM. With 2 bases clipped from V and 2 bases from J, the junction kept 1 base outside the gene matches. CDR3 length equals 14 residues. Participants, about 18 to 90 years old, spanned about two dozen US areas. In assigning cohorts, the study relied on participant-reported clinical history. Using immunoSEQ multiplex PCR, the repertoire was profiled, and TCRdb retains in-frame clones only, with some absent. This repertoire shows fewer than 150,000 clones, roughly 80% found once; its top ten account for 1.5% to 2%. This clone turned up a few times. The origin of this receptor is a woman between 18 and 29 years old who had been exposed to COVID-19. Material for sequencing was PBMCs or T cells enriched from blood (not recorded which). The chain employs TRBV28 and TRBJ2-7; 9 bases map to TRBD1. The DNA of the CDR3 is TGTGCCAGCAGTTTACGACAGGGGGCCTACGAGCAGTACTTC. Translation: CASSLRQGAYEQYF.